This TCR beta chain was captured by sequencing in a study of blood T cell repertoires in COVID-19. Sequenced by immunoSEQ multiplex PCR; TCRdb stores in-frame clones only, minus some. The sample records 200,000 to 250,000 clones, roughly 87% being singletons. This CDR3 has 15 residues. Trimming took 0 bases from V and 0 from J, leaving 4 bases between them. Germline V CDR1 and CDR2: SGHNT, YYREEE (reference sequence). Only a few counts were recorded for this clone. The clonotype originates from a man aged 18 to 29 with acute COVID-19. The sequencing sample was made of PBMCs or T cells enriched from blood (not recorded which). The chain couples TRBV5-4 to TRBJ1-6, with unresolved D. CDR3 loop: CASSLESSYNSPLHF. CDR3 nucleotide sequence: TGTGCCAGCAGCTTGGAGAGCTCCTATAATTCACCCCTCCACTTT.